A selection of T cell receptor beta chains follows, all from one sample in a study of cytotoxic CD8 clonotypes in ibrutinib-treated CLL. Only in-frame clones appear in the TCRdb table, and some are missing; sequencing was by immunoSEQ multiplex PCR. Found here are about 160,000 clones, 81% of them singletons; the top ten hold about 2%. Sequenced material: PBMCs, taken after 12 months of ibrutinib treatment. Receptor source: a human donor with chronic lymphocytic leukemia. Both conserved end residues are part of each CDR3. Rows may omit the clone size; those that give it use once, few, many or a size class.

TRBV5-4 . CASSLPLAMQETQYF
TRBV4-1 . CASSQFFRFEGRFSYEQYF
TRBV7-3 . CASSLRGTGTATGANVLTF
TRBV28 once CASSLKGNTIYF
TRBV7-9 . CASSSWTSGTEQFF
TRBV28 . CASRTGSGNTIYF
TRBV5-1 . CASSLGTSGRAGEADTQYF
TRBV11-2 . CASSPDRDTEAFF
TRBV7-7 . CASSLPGSGCSPLHF
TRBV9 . CASSVPTSERGKTNNEQFF
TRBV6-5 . CASGGAINEKLFF
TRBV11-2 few CASSPRTEADTQYF
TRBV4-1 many CASSLTTVDYGYTF
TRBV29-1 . CSVGDRRQETQYF
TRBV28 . CASTGRDRNQPQHF
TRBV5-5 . CASSLGTVLRSNQPQHF
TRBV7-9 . CASSLLGGAEAFF
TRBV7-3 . CASSLGTDRGRLFF
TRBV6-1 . CASSEVGYEQYF
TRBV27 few CASAYSGEDTEAFF
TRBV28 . CASSLGGPRTDTQYF
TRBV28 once CASQPPGGGNTIYF
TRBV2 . CASVNSGGAALVDTQYF
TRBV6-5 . CASSYSMAANTGELFF
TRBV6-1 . CASTQGAQPQHF
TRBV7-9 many CASSLGGRTDTQYF
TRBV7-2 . CASSLIGGPLDTQYF
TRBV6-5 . CASSDRASRGYTF
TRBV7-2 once CASSPRTGGGEQFF
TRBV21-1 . CARRLAGAAYEQYF
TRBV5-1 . CASSRGDYEGDTQYF
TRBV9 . CASSLGSGRGGEQFF
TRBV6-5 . CASSYGRNQPQHF
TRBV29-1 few CSVAGLAGGFINEQFF
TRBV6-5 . CASSEDSLNTEAFF
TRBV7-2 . CASSSQRGPGQPQHF
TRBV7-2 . CASSLARGVETQYF
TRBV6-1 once CASTLDRGQGYTF
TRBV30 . CAWSTTGLAVRVNEQFF
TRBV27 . CASSLSSTGSFSGNQPQHF
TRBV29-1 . CSVEARTNTGELFF
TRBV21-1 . CASSTFLGHRNNTGELFF
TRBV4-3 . CASSQPLAGGLDGELFF
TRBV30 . CAWSPGGGHGYTF
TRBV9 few CASRGGTGYTF
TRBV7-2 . CASSLWRARGYTF
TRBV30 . CAWRDRVFEQYF
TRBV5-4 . CASSTGTGAQEKLFF
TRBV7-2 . CASKQDRAGELFF
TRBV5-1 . CASRNSMNTEAFF
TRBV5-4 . CASSVDRVADTEAFF
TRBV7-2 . CASSRSGGDNEQYF
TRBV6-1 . CASSVSSGGGTHNEQFF